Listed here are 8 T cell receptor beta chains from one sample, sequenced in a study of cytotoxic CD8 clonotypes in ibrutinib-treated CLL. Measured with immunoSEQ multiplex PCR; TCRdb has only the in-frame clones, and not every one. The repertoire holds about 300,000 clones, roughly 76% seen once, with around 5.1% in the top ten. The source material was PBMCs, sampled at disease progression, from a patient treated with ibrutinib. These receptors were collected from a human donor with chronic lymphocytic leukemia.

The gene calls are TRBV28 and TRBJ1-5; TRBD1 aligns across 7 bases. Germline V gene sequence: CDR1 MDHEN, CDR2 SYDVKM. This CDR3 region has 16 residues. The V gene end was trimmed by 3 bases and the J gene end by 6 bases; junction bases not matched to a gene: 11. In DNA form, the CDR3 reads TGTGCCAGCAGTTTGGATATGGGACAGAATATTCAGCCCCAGCATTTT. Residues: CASSLDMGQNIQPQHF.

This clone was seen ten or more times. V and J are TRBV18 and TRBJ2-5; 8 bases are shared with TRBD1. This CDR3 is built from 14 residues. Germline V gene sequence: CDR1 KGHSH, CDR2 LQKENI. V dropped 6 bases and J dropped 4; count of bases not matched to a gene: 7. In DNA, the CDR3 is TGTGCCAGCTCGTCCGTCCAGGGGGCAGAGACCCAGTACTTC. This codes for CASSSVQGAETQYF.

The CDR3 sequence is CASSQDWAHSSYNEQFF. As DNA, the CDR3 is TGTGCCAGCAGCCAAGACTGGGCGCATAGCTCCTACAATGAGCAGTTCTTC. The chain links TRBV14 to TRBJ2-1; D remains unclear. CDR3 length equals 17 residues. V dropped 0 bases and J dropped 0 bases, with 12 bases sitting between them. The germline V gene encodes CDR1 SGHDN and CDR2 FVKESK.

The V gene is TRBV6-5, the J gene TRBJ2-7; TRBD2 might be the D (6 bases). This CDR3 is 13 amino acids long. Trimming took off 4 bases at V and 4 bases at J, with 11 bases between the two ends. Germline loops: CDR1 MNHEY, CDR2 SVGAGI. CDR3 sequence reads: CASSSAGGYEQYF. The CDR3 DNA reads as TGTGCCAGCAGTTCTGCTGGGGGGTACGAGCAGTACTTC.

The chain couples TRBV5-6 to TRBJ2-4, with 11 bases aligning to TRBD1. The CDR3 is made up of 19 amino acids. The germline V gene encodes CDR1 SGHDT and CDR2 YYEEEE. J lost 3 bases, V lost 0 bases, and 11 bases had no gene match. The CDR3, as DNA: TGTGCCAGCAGCTTGGTGGGTTTCCGGGACAGGGGGTACAAAAACATTCAGTACTTC. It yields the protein CASSLVGFRDRGYKNIQYF.

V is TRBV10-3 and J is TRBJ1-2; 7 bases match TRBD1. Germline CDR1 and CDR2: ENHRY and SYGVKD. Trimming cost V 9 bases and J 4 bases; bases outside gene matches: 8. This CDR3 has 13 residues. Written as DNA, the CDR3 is TGTGCCATGAAGACAGGGTCGGGCTATGGCTACACCTTC. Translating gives CAMKTGSGYGYTF.

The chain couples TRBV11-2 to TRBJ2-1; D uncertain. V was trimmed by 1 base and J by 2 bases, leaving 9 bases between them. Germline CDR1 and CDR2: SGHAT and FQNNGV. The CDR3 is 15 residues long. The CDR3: CASSLAHAAYNEQFF. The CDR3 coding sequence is TGTGCCAGCAGCTTAGCCCACGCCGCCTACAATGAGCAGTTCTTC.

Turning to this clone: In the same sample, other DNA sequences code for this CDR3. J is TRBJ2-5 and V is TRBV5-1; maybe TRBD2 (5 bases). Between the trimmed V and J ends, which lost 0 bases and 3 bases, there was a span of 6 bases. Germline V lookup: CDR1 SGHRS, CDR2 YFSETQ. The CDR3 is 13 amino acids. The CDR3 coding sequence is TGCGCCAGCAGCTTGGGGACTGAAGAGACCCAGTACTTC. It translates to CASSLGTEETQYF.